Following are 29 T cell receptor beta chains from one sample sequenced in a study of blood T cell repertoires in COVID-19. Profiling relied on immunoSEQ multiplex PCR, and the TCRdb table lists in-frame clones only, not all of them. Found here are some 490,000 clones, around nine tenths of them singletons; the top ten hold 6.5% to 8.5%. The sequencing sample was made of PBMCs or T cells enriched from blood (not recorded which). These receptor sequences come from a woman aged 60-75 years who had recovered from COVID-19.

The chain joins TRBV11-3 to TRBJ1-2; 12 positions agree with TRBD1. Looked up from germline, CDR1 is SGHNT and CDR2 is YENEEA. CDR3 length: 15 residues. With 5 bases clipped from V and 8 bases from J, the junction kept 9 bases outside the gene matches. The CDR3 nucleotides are TGTGCCAGCAGCCTTATGGGACAGGGGGCGGTAGGCTACACCTTC. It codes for CASSLMGQGAVGYTF.

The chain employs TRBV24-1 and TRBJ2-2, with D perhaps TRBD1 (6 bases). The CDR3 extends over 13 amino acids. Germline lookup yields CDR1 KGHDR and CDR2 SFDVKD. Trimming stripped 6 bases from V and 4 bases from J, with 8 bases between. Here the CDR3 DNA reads TGTGCCACCAGTACAGGGAGCACCGGGGAGCTGTTTTTT. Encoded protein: CATSTGSTGELFF.

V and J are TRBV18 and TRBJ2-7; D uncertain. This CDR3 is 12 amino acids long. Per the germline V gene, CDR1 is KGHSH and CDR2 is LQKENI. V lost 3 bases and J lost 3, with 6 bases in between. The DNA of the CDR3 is TGTGCCAGCTCACCCGGCGGCTACGAGCAGTACGTC. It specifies CASSPGGYEQYV.

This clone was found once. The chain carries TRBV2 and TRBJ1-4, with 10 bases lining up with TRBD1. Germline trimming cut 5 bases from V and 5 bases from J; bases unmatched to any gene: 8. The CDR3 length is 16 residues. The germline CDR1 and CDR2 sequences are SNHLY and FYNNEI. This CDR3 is CASSRQGAGENEKLFF. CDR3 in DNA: TGTGCCAGCAGTCGACAGGGGGCAGGGGAAAATGAAAAACTGTTTTTT.

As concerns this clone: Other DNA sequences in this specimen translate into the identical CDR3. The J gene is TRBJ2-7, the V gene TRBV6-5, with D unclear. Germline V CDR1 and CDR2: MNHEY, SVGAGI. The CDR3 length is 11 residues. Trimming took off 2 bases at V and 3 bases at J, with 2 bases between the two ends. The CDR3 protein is CASSYLYEQYF. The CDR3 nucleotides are TGTGCCAGCAGTTACCTCTACGAGCAGTACTTC.

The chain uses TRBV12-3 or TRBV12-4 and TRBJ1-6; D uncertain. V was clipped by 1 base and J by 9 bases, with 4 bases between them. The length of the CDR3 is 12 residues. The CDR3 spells CASSLERSPLHF. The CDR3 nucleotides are TGTGCCAGCAGTTTAGAGCGTTCACCCCTCCACTTT.

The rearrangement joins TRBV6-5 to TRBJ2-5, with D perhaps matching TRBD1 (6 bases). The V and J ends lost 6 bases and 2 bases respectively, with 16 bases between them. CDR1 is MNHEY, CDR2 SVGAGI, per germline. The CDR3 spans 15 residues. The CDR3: CASRLQGKGQETQYF. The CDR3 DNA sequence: TGTGCCAGCAGGTTACAGGGAAAAGGTCAAGAGACCCAGTACTTC.

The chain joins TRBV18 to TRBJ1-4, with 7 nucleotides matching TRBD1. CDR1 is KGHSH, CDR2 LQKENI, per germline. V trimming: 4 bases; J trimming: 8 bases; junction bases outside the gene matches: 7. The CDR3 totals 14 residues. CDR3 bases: TGTGCCAGCTCACGGGGGACAGCGAACGAAAAACTGTTTTTT. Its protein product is CASSRGTANEKLFF.

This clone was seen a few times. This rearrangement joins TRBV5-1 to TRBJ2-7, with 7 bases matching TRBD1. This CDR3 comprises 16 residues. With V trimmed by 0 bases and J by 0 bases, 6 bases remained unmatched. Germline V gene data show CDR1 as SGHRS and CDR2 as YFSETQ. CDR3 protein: CASSLAPTGPSYEQYF. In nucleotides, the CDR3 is TGCGCCAGCAGCTTGGCCCCGACAGGGCCCTCCTACGAGCAGTACTTC.

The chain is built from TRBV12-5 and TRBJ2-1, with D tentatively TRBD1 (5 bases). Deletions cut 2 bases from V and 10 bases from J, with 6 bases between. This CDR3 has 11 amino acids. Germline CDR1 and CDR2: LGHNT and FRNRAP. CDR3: CASGLRQEQFF. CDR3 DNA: TGTGCTAGTGGTTTGAGACAGGAGCAGTTCTTC.

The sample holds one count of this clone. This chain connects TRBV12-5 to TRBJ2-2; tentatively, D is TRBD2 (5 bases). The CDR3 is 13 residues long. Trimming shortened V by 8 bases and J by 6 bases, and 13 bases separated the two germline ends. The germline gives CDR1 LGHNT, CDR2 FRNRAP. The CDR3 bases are TGTGCTAGTCGACCCGGGGTGGCCGGGGAGCTGTTTTTT. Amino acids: CASRPGVAGELFF.

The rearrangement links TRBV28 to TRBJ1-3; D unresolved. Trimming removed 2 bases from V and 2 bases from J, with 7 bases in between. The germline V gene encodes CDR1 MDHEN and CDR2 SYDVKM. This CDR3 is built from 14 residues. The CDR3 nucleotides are TGTGCCAGCAGTTTAGTCACAGCTGGAAACACCATATATTTT. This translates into CASSLVTAGNTIYF.

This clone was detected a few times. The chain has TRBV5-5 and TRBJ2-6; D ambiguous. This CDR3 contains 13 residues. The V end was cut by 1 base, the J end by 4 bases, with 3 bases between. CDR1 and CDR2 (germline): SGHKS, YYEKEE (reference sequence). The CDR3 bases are TGTGCCAGCAGCTTGACAGGGGCCAACGTCCTGACTTTC. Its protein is CASSLTGANVLTF.

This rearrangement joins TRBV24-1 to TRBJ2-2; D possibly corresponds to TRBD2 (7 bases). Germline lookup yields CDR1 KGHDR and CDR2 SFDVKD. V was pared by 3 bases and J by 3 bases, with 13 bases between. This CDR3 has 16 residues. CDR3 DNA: TGTGCCACCAGTGATGATTCCGGGGGGCACACCGGGGAGCTGTTTTTT. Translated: CATSDDSGGHTGELFF.

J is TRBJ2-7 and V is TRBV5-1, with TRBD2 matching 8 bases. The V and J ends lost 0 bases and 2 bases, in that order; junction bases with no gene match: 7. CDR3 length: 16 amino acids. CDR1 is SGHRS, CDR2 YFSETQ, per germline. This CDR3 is CASSLEGGGPAYEQYF. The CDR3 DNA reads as TGCGCCAGCAGCTTGGAGGGCGGGGGGCCCGCCTACGAGCAGTACTTC. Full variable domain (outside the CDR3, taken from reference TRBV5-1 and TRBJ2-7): KAGVTQTPRYLIKTRGQQVTLSCSPISGHRSVSWYQQTPGQGLQFLFEYFSETQRNKGNFPGRFSGRQFSNSRSEMNVSTLELGDSALYLCASSLEGGGPAYEQYFGPGTRLTVT.

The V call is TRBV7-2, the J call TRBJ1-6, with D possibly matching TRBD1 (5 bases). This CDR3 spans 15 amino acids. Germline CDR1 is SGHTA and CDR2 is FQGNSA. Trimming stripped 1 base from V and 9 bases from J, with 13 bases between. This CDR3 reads CASSLVAGMSSPLHF. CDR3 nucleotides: TGTGCCAGCAGCTTAGTTGCAGGGATGAGTTCACCCCTCCACTTT. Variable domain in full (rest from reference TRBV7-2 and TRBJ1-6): GAGVSQSPSNKVTEKGKDVELRCDPISGHTALYWYRQSLGQGLEFLIYFQGNSAPDKSGLPSDRFSAERTGGSVSTLTIQRTQQEDSAVYLCASSLVAGMSSPLHFGNGTRLTVT.

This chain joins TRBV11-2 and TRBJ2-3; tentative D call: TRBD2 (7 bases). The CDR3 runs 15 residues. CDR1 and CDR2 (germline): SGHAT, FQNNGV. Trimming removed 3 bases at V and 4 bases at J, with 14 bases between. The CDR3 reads CASSLDGGPSDTQYF. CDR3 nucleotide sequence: TGTGCCAGCAGCTTGGACGGGGGGCCATCAGATACGCAGTATTTT.

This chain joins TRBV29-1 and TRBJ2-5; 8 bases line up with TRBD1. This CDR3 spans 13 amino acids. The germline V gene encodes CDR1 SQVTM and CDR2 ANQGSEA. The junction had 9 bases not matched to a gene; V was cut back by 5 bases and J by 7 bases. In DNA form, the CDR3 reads TGCAGCGTTCAGGGACAGGACCCGGGGACCCAGTACTTC. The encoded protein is CSVQGQDPGTQYF.

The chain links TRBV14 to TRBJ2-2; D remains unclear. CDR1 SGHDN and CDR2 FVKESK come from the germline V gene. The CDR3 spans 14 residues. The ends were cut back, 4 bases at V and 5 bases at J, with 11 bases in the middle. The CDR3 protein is CASSPWADTGELFF. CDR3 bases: TGTGCCAGCAGCCCGTGGGCCGATACCGGGGAGCTGTTTTTT. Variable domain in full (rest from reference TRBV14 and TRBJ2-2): EAGVTQFPSHSVIEKGQTVTLRCDPISGHDNLYWYRRVMGKEIKFLLHFVKESKQDESGMPNNRFLAERTGGTYSTLKVQPAELEDSGVYFCASSPWADTGELFFGEGSRLTVL.

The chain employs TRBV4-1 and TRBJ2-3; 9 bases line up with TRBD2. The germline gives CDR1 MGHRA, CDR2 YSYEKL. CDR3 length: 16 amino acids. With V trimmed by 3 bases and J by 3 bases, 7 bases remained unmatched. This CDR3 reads CASSQGPAGGTDTQYF. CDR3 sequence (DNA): TGCGCCAGCAGCCAGGGCCCGGCGGGGGGGACAGATACGCAGTATTTT.

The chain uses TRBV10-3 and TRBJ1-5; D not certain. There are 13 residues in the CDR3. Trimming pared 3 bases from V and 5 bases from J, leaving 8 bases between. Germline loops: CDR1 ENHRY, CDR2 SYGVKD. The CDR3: CAISEANYQPQHF. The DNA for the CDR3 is TGTGCCATCAGTGAAGCAAACTATCAGCCCCAGCATTTT.

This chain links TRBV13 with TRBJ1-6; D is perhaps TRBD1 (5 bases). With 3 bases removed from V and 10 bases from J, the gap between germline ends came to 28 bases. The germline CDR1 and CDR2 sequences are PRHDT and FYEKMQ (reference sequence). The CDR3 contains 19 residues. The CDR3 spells CASSLGFPRKGVRRSPLHF. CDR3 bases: TGTGCCAGCAGCTTGGGATTTCCAAGAAAAGGGGTCCGTAGATCACCCCTCCACTTT.

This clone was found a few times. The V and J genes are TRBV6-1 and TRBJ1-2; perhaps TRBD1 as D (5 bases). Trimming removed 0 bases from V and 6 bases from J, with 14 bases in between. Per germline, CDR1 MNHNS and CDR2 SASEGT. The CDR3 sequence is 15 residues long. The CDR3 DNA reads TGTGCCAGCAGTGAAGCGCAGGCAGGGTTAGATGGCTACACCTTC. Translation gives CASSEAQAGLDGYTF.

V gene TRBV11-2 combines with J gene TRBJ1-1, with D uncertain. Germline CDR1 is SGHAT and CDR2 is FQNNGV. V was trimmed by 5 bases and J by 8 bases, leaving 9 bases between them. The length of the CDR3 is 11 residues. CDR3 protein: CASSVGLEAFF. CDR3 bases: TGTGCCAGCAGCGTCGGACTCGAAGCTTTCTTT.

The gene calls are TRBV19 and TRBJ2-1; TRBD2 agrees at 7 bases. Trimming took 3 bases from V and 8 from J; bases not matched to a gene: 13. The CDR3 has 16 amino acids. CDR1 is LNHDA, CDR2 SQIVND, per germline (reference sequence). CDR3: CASSIWLAAPADEQFF. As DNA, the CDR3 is TGTGCCAGTAGTATTTGGCTAGCGGCCCCCGCGGATGAGCAGTTCTTC.

CDR3 residues: CASSLGPGLRGDTQYF. In nucleotides, the CDR3 is TGTGCCAGCAGCTTAGGACCGGGACTCCGGGGAGATACGCAGTATTTT. The chain combines TRBV7-6 with TRBJ2-3; possibly TRBD2 for D (6 bases). The CDR3 covers 16 residues. V was cut by 1 base and J by 5 bases, with 16 bases left in between. Germline V gene sequence: CDR1 SGHVS, CDR2 FNYEAQ.

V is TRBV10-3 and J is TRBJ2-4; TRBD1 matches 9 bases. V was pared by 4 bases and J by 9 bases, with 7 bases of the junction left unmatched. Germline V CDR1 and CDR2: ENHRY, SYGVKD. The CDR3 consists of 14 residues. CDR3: CAISGAGQGIIQYF. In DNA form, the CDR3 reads TGTGCCATCAGTGGGGCGGGACAGGGTATCATTCAGTACTTC.

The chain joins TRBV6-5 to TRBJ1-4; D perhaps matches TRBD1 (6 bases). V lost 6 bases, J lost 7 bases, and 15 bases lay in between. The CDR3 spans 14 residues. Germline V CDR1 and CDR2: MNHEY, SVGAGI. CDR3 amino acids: CASRGGARGEKLFF. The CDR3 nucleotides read TGTGCCAGCAGAGGGGGGGCTCGGGGTGAAAAACTGTTTTTT.

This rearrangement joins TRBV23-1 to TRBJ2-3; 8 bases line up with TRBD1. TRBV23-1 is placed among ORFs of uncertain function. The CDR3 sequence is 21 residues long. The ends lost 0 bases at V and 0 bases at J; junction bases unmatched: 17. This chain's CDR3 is CASSQSIQGAVGILSTDTQYF. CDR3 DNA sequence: TGCGCCAGCAGTCAATCGATCCAGGGGGCTGTGGGGATCCTTAGCACAGATACGCAGTATTTT.